Listed here are 10 T cell receptor beta chains from one sample, sequenced in a study of shared clonotypes between healthy human individuals (dated by TCRdb to 2020 to 2022). Library preparation used the immunoSEQ multiplex PCR assay. TCRdb mirrors the immuneACCESS table, restricted to in-frame sequences. Some clones are absent from its copies; in checked studies, under half trace to an unresolved V gene, and the reason for the others is unknown. The sample table lists roughly 2.5 million clones, around 94% of them with a count of one. The top ten constitute more than 0.12% of the sample. Sequenced sample: naive CD4+ T cells sorted from blood. This specimen's cell subset or site label, interpreted: CD45RA+ positively selected. These receptor sequences come from a man in his late teens or twenties in good health.

The chain recombines TRBV5-1 with TRBJ1-2; 9 positions match TRBD1. V lost 4 bases to trimming and J lost 2 bases; unmatched junction nucleotides: 18. CDR3 length equals 19 residues. Germline V CDR1 and CDR2: SGHRS, YFSETQ. Written as DNA, the CDR3 is TGCGCCAGCAGCCTCTCACGTCCCGGGACAGGGATTGGAAACTATGGCTACACCTTC. Translated, it gives CASSLSRPGTGIGNYGYTF.

The chain is built from TRBV5-1 and TRBJ2-3; tentatively, D is TRBD1 (6 bases). The CDR3 sequence is 15 residues long. Germline CDR1 and CDR2: SGHRS and YFSETQ. Trimming stripped 0 bases from V and 2 bases from J, with 10 bases between. Here the CDR3 reads CASSLVGDTTDTQYF. The DNA for the CDR3 is TGCGCCAGCAGCTTGGTGGGGGACACCACAGATACGCAGTATTTT.

CDR3 nucleotides: TGTGCCAGCAGTGAAATAGCGACGATAAATCAGCCCCAGCATTTT. Translating gives CASSEIATINQPQHF. The rearrangement uses TRBV6-1 and TRBJ1-5; D gene unclear. This CDR3 spans 15 amino acids. Germline CDR1 MNHNS, CDR2 SASEGT. The V and J ends lost 2 bases and 4 bases respectively, with 12 bases between them.

This chain connects TRBV4-1 to TRBJ2-5; 7 bases align to TRBD1. The CDR3 consists of 15 residues. The V segment lost 2 bases and the J segment 1 base; nucleotides outside the gene matches: 4. From germline, CDR1 is MGHRA and CDR2 YSYEKL. CDR3: CASSQPDRLQETQYF. The CDR3 DNA follows: TGCGCCAGCAGCCAACCGGACAGGCTCCAAGAGACCCAGTACTTC.

A note on this clone: Other nucleotide sequences in the sample specify the same CDR3. The chain combines TRBV6-5 with TRBJ2-7; D gene unclear. Germline V gene data show CDR1 as MNHEY and CDR2 as SVGAGI. This CDR3 has 14 amino acids. The germline V and J ends were trimmed by 5 bases and 1 base, with 12 bases remaining between them. CDR3 nucleotides: TGTGCCAGCAGTCCCCGGACGACTTCCTACGAGCAGTACTTC. This codes for CASSPRTTSYEQYF.

The gene calls are TRBV7-2 and TRBJ1-5; 7 bases agree with TRBD1. CDR3 length: 15 amino acids. Germline V CDR1 and CDR2: SGHTA, FQGNSA. V shed 5 bases and J 5 bases; nucleotides not matched to a gene: 9. CDR3 DNA sequence: TGTGCCAGCAGCCACCTAGGGACAGTGGATCAGCCCCAGCATTTT. It specifies CASSHLGTVDQPQHF.

The chain has TRBV11-2 and TRBJ2-7; TRBD2 is a possible D gene (6 bases). The germline V gene encodes CDR1 SGHAT and CDR2 FQNNGV. V lost 0 bases and J lost 6, with 15 bases in between. The CDR3 runs to 15 residues. CDR3 loop: CASSLDLTSPAEQYF. The CDR3 region has the DNA TGTGCCAGCAGCTTAGATCTAACTAGCCCTGCCGAGCAGTACTTC.

This chain connects TRBV5-1 to TRBJ2-1, with 10 bases fitting TRBD2. The CDR3 spans 17 residues. The junction had 3 bases not matched to a gene; V was cut back by 0 bases and J by 0 bases. Per the germline V gene, CDR1 is SGHRS and CDR2 is YFSETQ. In nucleotides, the CDR3 is TGCGCCAGCAGCTTGGTACTAGCGGGGAGCTCCTACAATGAGCAGTTCTTC. It is translated as CASSLVLAGSSYNEQFF.

The gene calls are TRBV6-1 and TRBJ2-7; TRBD2 matches 9 bases. The CDR3 totals 13 residues. J lost 1 base, V lost 8 bases, and 3 bases had no gene match. CDR1 is MNHNS, CDR2 SASEGT, per germline. For the CDR3, the DNA is TGTGCCAGCTCGCGGGAGGGATCCTACGAGCAGTACTTC. As protein: CASSREGSYEQYF.

The chain carries TRBV19 and TRBJ2-7; D gene unclear. The CDR3 has 13 residues. In germline, CDR1 is LNHDA, CDR2 SQIVND (reference sequence). V lost 1 base and J 2 bases, leaving 6 bases between the germline ends. This CDR3 reads CASSIVDTYEQYF. CDR3 bases: TGTGCCAGTAGTATAGTTGATACCTACGAGCAGTACTTC.